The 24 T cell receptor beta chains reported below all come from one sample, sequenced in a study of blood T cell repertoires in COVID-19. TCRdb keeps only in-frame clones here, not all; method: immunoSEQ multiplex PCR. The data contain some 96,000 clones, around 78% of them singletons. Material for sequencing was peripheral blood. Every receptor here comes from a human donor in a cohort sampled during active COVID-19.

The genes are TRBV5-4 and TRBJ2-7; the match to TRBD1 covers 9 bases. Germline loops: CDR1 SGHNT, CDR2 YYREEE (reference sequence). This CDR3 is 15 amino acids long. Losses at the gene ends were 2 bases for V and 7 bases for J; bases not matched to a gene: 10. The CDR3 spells CASSFSRTGVGEQYF. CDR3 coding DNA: TGTGCCAGCAGCTTCAGCAGGACAGGGGTGGGGGAGCAGTACTTC.

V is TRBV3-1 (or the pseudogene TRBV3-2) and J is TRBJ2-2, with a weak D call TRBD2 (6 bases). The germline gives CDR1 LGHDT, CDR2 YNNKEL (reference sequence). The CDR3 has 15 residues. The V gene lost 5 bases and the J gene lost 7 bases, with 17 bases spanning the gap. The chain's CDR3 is CASSARDSLVGELFF. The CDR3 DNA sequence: TGTGCCAGCAGCGCCCGGGACTCCCTGGTCGGGGAGCTGTTTTTT.

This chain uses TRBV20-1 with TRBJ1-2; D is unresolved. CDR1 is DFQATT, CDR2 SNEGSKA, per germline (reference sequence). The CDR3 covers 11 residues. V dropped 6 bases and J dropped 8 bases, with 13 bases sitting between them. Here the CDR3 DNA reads TGCAGTGCCCCGGGGAACGGGGGCTACACCTTC. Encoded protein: CSAPGNGGYTF.

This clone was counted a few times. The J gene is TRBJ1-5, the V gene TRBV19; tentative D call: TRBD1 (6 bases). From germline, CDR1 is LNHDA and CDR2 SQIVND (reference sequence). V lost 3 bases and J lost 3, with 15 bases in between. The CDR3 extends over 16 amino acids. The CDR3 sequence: CASSILRTAPNQPQHF. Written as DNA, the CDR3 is TGTGCCAGTAGTATCCTCAGGACAGCACCCAATCAGCCCCAGCATTTT.

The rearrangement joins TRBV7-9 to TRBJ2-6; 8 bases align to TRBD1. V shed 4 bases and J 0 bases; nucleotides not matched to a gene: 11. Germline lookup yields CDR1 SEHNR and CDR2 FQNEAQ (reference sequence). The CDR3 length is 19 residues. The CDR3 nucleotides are TGTGCCAGCAGCTCCGCCCCAGGGGGCACAGGCTCTGGGGCCAACGTCCTGACTTTC. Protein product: CASSSAPGGTGSGANVLTF.

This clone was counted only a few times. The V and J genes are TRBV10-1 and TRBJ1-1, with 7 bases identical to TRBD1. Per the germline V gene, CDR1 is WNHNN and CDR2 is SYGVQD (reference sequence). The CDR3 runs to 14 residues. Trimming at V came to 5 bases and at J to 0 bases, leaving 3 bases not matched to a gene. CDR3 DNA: TGCGCCAGCAGTACAGGGGACTTGAACACTGAAGCTTTCTTT. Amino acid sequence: CASSTGDLNTEAFF.

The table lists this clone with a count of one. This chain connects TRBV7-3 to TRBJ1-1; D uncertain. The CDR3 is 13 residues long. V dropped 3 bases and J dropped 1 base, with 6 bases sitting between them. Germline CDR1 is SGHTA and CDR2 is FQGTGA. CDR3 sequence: CASSFNRNTEAFF. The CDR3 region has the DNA TGTGCCAGCAGCTTTAATAGGAACACTGAAGCTTTCTTT.

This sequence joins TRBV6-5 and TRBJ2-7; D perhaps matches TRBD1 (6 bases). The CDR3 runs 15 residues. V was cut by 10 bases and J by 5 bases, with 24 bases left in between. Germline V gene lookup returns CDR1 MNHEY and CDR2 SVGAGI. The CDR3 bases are TGTGCCACCCCCAGGGGCGCAGGTTCTTTCAACGAGCAGTACTTC. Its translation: CATPRGAGSFNEQYF.

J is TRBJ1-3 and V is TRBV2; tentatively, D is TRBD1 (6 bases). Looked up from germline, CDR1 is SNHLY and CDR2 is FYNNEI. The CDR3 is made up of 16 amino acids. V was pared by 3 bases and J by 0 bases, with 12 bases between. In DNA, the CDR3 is TGTGCCAGCAGTGAGGGGGGGCAGCCCTCTGGAAACACCATATATTTT. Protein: CASSEGGQPSGNTIYF.

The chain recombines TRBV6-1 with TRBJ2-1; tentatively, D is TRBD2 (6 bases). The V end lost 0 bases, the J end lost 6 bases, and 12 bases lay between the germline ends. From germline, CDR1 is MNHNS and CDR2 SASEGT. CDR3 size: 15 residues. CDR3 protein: CASSEATSSINEQFF. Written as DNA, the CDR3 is TGTGCCAGCAGTGAAGCAACTAGCAGCATCAATGAGCAGTTCTTC.

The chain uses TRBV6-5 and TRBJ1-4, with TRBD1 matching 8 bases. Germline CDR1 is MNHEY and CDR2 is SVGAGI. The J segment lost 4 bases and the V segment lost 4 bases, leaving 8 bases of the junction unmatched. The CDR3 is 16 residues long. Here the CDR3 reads CASSSSQTGVNEKLFF. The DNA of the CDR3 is TGTGCCAGCAGTTCGAGCCAGACAGGGGTTAATGAAAAACTGTTTTTT.

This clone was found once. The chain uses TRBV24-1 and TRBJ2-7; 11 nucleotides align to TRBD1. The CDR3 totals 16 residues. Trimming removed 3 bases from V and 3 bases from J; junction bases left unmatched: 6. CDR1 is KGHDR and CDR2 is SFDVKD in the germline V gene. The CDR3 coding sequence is TGTGCCACCAGTGATACCGGACAGGGGGCCATCTACGAGCAGTACTTC. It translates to CATSDTGQGAIYEQYF.

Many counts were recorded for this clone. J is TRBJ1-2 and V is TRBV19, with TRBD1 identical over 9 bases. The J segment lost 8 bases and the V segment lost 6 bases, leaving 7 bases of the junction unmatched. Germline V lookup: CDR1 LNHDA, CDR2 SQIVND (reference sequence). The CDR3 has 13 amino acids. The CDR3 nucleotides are TGTGCCAGTAGCCCGGGACAGGGAAGAGGCTACACCTTC. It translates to CASSPGQGRGYTF.

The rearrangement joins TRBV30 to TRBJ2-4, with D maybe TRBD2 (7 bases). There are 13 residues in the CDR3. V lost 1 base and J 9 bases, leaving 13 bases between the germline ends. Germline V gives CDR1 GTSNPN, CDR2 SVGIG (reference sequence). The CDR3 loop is CAWSGGGVTIQYF. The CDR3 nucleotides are TGTGCCTGGAGTGGGGGGGGCGTGACCATTCAGTACTTC.

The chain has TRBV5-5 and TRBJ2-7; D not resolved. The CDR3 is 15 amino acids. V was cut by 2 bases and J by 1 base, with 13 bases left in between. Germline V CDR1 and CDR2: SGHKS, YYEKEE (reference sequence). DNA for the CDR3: TGTGCCAGCAGCTTCGTCGATTTGGAGTCCTACGAGCAGTACTTC. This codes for CASSFVDLESYEQYF.

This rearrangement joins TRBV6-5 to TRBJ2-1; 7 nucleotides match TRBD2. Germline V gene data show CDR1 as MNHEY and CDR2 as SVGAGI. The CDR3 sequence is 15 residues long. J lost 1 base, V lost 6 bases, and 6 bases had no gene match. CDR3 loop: CASSRSAGSYNEQFF. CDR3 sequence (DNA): TGTGCCAGCAGCCGCTCAGCGGGATCCTACAATGAGCAGTTCTTC.

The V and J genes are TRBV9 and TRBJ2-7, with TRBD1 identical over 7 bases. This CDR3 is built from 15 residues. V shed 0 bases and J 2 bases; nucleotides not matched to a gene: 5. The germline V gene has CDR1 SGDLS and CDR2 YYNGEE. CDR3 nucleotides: TGTGCCAGCAGCGTAGAAGGGGGCTCAGCCTACGAGCAGTACTTC. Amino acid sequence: CASSVEGGSAYEQYF.

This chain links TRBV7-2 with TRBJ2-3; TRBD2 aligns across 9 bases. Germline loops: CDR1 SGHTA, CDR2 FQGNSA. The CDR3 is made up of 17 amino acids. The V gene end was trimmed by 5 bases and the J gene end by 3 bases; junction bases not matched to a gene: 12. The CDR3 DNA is TGTGCCAGCAGCGACACTCCGGGCGGGGGGGCTACAGATACGCAGTATTTT. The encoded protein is CASSDTPGGGATDTQYF.

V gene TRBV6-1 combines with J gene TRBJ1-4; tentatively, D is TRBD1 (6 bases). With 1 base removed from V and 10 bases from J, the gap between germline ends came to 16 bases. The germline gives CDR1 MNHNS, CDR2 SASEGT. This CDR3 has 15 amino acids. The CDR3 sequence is CASSEVGQGFAKLFF. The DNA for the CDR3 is TGTGCCAGCAGTGAAGTTGGCCAGGGGTTTGCAAAACTGTTTTTT.

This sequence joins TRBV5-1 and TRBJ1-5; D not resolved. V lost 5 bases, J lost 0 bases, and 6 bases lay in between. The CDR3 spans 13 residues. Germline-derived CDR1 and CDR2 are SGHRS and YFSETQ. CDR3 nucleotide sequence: TGCGCCAGCAGGGCCAATAGCAATCAGCCCCAGCATTTT. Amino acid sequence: CASRANSNQPQHF. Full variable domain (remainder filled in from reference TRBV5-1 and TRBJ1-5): KAGVTQTPRYLIKTRGQQVTLSCSPISGHRSVSWYQQTPGQGLQFLFEYFSETQRNKGNFPGRFSGRQFSNSRSEMNVSTLELGDSALYLCASRANSNQPQHFGDGTRLSIL.

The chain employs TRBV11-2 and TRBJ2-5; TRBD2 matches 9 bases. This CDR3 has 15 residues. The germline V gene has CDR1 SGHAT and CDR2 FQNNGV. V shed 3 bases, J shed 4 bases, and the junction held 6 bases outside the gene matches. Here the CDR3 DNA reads TGTGCCAGCAGCTTTAGCGGGAGCGCTGGAGAGACCCAGTACTTC. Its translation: CASSFSGSAGETQYF.

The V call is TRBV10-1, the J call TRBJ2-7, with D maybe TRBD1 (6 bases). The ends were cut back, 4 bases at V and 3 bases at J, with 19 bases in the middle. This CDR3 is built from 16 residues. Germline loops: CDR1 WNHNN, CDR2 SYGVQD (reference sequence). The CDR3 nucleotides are TGCGCCAGCAGTGGGGCCGGCCGAAAAGGGGGCTACGAGCAGTACTTC. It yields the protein CASSGAGRKGGYEQYF.

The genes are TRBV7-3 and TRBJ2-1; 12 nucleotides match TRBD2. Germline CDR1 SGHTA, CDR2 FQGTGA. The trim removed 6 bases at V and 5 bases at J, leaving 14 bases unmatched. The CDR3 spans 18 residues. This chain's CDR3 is CASRLYPGTSGQDNEQFF. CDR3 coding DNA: TGTGCCAGCAGACTCTATCCCGGGACTAGCGGGCAAGACAATGAGCAGTTCTTC.

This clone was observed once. CDR3 residues: CASSPSGGVEAFF. The CDR3 region has the DNA TGTGCCAGCTCACCGTCAGGAGGGGTTGAAGCTTTCTTT. The V and J genes are TRBV18 and TRBJ1-1; D is possibly TRBD1 (5 bases). The germline V and J ends were trimmed by 3 bases and 7 bases, with 12 bases remaining between them. This CDR3 spans 13 amino acids. Per germline, CDR1 KGHSH and CDR2 LQKENI.